This T cell receptor beta chain was recorded in a study of blood T cell repertoires in COVID-19. From germline, CDR1 is SGHNT and CDR2 YYREEE (reference sequence). CDR3 length equals 13 residues. V lost 0 bases, J lost 8 bases, and 9 bases lay in between. The data were produced by immunoSEQ multiplex PCR, yet TCRdb's version contains in-frame clones alone and is incomplete. The sample carries some 45,000 clones, almost 85% recorded once. Sequences were obtained from peripheral blood. This TCR was sampled from an older woman with acute or convalescent COVID-19. The rearrangement joins TRBV5-4 to TRBJ2-1; D gene ambiguous. The CDR3 reads CASSLVESYEQFF. In DNA form, the CDR3 reads TGTGCCAGCAGCTTGGTGGAGTCCTATGAGCAGTTCTTC.